What follows is one T cell receptor beta chain and its context. Its antigen remains unidentified. This sample stems from a study of vaccination effects on CD4 cells after COVID-19. TCRdb's copy holds only in-frame clones and misses some; the assay was immunoSEQ multiplex PCR. The table lists 23,000 or so clones, about 74% of them singletons. CD4+ T cells specific for antigen were expanded with viral peptide pools by the ViraFEST assay before sequencing. CD4+ T cells were isolated after around ten days of culture. Recipients of the vaccine had no prior SARS-CoV-2 infection and negative nucleocapsid antibodies. The input for sequencing was CD4+ T cells from PBMCs cultured with SARS-CoV-2 spike peptides, taken before COVID-19 vaccination. The receptor comes from a human donor who received a COVID-19 vaccine.

The CDR3 DNA reads TGTGCCAGCAGCTTGGCGTTGTGGACAGGGACGCTTAATGAGCAGTTCTTC. Residues: CASSLALWTGTLNEQFF. This sequence joins TRBV5-8 and TRBJ2-1, with 8 nucleotides matching TRBD1. V lost 0 bases and J lost 7; bases outside the gene matches: 12. The CDR3 is 17 residues long. Germline CDR1 reads SGHTS; CDR2 reads YDEGEE.